This T cell receptor beta chain was sequenced for a study of PD-L1 blockade in urothelial cancer. Patients yielded 1 to 8 samples each, pretreatment and on-treatment. The protocol was immunoSEQ multiplex PCR, while the TCRdb copy is restricted to in-frame clones and leaves out a portion. The sample lists 50,000 or so clones; roughly four fifths were seen once. The sample consisted of PBMCs, taken around atezolizumab (anti-PD-L1) treatment. This receptor was obtained from a man aged 65-85 years with urothelial cancer.

CDR3 residues: CASRRSHGGGDYEQYF. Here the CDR3 DNA reads TGCGCCAGCAGGCGGTCACATGGTGGGGGGGACTACGAGCAGTACTTC. J is TRBJ2-7 and V is TRBV5-1; 7 bases fit TRBD2. Trimming at V came to 5 bases and at J to 3 bases, leaving 14 bases not matched to a gene. The CDR3 runs 16 residues. Germline CDR1 SGHRS, CDR2 YFSETQ.